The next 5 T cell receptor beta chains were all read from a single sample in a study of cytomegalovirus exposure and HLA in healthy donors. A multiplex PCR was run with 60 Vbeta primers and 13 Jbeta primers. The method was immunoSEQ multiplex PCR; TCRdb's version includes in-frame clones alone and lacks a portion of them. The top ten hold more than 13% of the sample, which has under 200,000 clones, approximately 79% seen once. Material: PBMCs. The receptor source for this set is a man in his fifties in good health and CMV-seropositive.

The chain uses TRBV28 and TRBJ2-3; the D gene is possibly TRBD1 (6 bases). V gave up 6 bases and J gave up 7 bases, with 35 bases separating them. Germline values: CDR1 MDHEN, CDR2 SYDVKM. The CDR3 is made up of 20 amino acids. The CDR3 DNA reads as TGTGCCAGCAGCCTTCCCTTTCTCCTAGACAAACAGGGCGGACCCCATACGCAGTATTTT. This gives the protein CASSLPFLLDKQGGPHTQYF. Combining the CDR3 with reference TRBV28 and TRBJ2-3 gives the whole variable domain DVKVTQSSRYLVKRTGEKVFLECVQDMDHENMFWYRQDPGLGLRLIYFSYDVKMKEKGDIPEGYSVSREKKERFSLILESASTNQTSMYLCASSLPFLLDKQGGPHTQYFGPGTRLTVL.

The CDR3 DNA follows: TGTGCCAGCAGTTATGACCTCGGACAGCTGAATGAAAAACTGTTTTTT. Protein product: CASSYDLGQLNEKLFF. V gene TRBV7-9 combines with J gene TRBJ1-4, with a weak D call TRBD1 (6 bases). Trimming took 6 bases from V and 5 from J, leaving 19 bases between them. The CDR3 is 16 residues long. Germline V gene sequence: CDR1 SEHNR, CDR2 FQNEAQ (reference sequence).

The CDR3: CASSAKDRGGNEQFF. CDR3 nucleotide sequence: TGTGCCAGCAGCGCAAAGGACAGGGGAGGAAATGAGCAGTTCTTC. The chain joins TRBV9 to TRBJ2-1, with 9 bases lining up with TRBD1. The CDR3 length is 15 residues. V gave up 3 bases and J gave up 7 bases; unmatched junction bases: 8. The germline gives CDR1 SGDLS, CDR2 YYNGEE.

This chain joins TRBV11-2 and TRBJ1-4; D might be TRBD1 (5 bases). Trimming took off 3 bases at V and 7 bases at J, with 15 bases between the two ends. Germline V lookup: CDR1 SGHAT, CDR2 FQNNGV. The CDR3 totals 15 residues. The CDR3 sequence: CASSLMWTPGEKLFF. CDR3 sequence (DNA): TGTGCCAGCAGCTTGATGTGGACACCGGGTGAAAAACTGTTTTTT.

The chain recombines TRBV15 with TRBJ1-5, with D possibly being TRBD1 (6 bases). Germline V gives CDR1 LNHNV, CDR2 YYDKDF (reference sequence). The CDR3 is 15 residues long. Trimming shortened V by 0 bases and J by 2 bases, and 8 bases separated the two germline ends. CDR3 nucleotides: TGTGCCACCAGCAGAGACCGACAGGGCAATCAGCCCCAGCATTTT. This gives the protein CATSRDRQGNQPQHF.